The 8 T cell receptor beta chains reported below all come from one sample, sequenced in a study of blood T cell repertoires in COVID-19. Libraries were prepared by immunoSEQ multiplex PCR; TCRdb keeps only in-frame clonotypes and omits some of them. The sample contains some 300,000 clones, roughly nine tenths of which appear only once. The sequenced sample was peripheral blood. All receptors derive from a man aged 18 to 30 with active or convalescent COVID-19.

The chain uses TRBV7-8 and TRBJ2-5, with 12 bases lining up with TRBD2. Germline trimming cut 5 bases from V and 3 bases from J; bases unmatched to any gene: 4. The germline CDR1 and CDR2 sequences are SGHVS and FQNEAQ. This CDR3 contains 15 residues. The CDR3 loop reads CASSNRLAGEETQYF. Written as DNA, the CDR3 is TGTGCCAGCAGCAACCGACTAGCGGGGGAAGAGACCCAGTACTTC.

The chain employs TRBV28 and TRBJ1-4, with D possibly being TRBD1 (6 bases). In germline, CDR1 is MDHEN, CDR2 SYDVKM. The CDR3 has 14 amino acids. V shed 6 bases and J shed 7 bases, with 15 bases lying between them. Written as DNA, the CDR3 is TGTGCCAGCAGCGATACAGGGTTGATTGAAAAACTGTTTTTT. It is translated as CASSDTGLIEKLFF.

A single count supports this clone. This chain joins TRBV9 and TRBJ2-7; a possible D gene is TRBD2 (5 bases). This CDR3 has 14 amino acids. Germline V gene data show CDR1 as SGDLS and CDR2 as YYNGEE. The V and J ends lost 1 base and 6 bases respectively, with 14 bases between them. This CDR3 reads CASSVQSVGSEQYF. CDR3 sequence (DNA): TGTGCCAGCAGCGTACAGTCCGTGGGGAGCGAGCAGTACTTC. Based on the CDR3 plus reference TRBV9 and TRBJ2-7, the full variable domain is DSGVTQTPKHLITATGQRVTLRCSPRSGDLSVYWYQQSLDQGLQFLIQYYNGEERAKGNILERFSAQQFPDLHSELNLSSLELGDSALYFCASSVQSVGSEQYFGPGTRLTVT.

The genes are TRBV6-5 and TRBJ2-7; TRBD2 agrees at 7 bases. Germline V CDR1 and CDR2: MNHEY, SVGAGI. The CDR3 is 14 residues long. After removal of 2 bases from V and 2 bases from J, the junction contained 3 bases not matched to a gene. The CDR3 DNA reads as TGTGCCAGCAGTTACGGCGGGGGAACCTACGAGCAGTACTTC. This gives the protein CASSYGGGTYEQYF.

CDR3 residues: CASNYYGEGVQPQHF. The CDR3 nucleotides are TGTGCCAGTAACTATTACGGAGAGGGGGTTCAGCCCCAGCATTTT. J is TRBJ1-5 and V is TRBV19; tentatively, D is TRBD1 (6 bases). V gave up 7 bases and J gave up 6 bases, with 19 bases separating them. Looked up from germline, CDR1 is LNHDA and CDR2 is SQIVND (reference sequence). The CDR3 covers 15 residues.

The genes are TRBV5-5 and TRBJ2-3; 7 nucleotides line up with TRBD1. The germline gives CDR1 SGHKS, CDR2 YYEKEE (reference sequence). V shed 4 bases, J shed 6 bases, and the junction held 11 bases outside the gene matches. The CDR3 is made up of 15 amino acids. The CDR3 reads CASSRRDRLGDTQYF. DNA of the CDR3: TGTGCCAGCAGCCGCCGGGACAGATTAGGTGATACGCAGTATTTT.

The chain employs TRBV5-1 and TRBJ2-4, with 8 bases identical to TRBD1. Germline lookup yields CDR1 SGHRS and CDR2 YFSETQ. The length of the CDR3 is 16 residues. J gave up 8 bases and V 0 bases, and 10 bases lay outside the gene matches. DNA of the CDR3: TGCGCCAGCAGCTTGGCAGGGGGCGCGCTGGGGGACATTCAGTACTTC. As protein: CASSLAGGALGDIQYF.

This clone has a handful of counts. V gene TRBV4-3 combines with J gene TRBJ2-7, with 8 bases identical to TRBD2. The V and J ends lost 1 base and 4 bases, in that order; junction bases with no gene match: 6. The germline gives CDR1 LGHNA, CDR2 YSLEER. The length of the CDR3 is 15 residues. The CDR3 loop is CASSQAPGGGYEQYF. The CDR3 nucleotides are TGCGCCAGCAGCCAAGCCCCGGGCGGGGGGTACGAGCAGTACTTC.